This T cell receptor (beta chain) was sequenced in a study of T cell changes during pregnancy in multiple sclerosis. This CDR3 has 15 residues. The ends were cut back, 0 bases at V and 2 bases at J, with 9 bases in the middle. The germline V gene has CDR1 SGHAT and CDR2 FQNNGV. Sequencing used immunoSEQ multiplex PCR; TCRdb keeps in-frame clones, though not all of them. The data hold more than 55,000 clones, with about 89% observed a single time. J is TRBJ2-3 and V is TRBV11-2; a weak D match, TRBD2 (6 bases). The sample consisted of peripheral blood, taken in the second trimester of pregnancy. The TCR sequence derives from a female donor with multiple sclerosis, enrolled in a pregnancy study. The CDR3 nucleotides are TGTGCCAGCAGCTTAGAAGGGGACTCCACAGATACGCAGTATTTT. Protein sequence: CASSLEGDSTDTQYF.